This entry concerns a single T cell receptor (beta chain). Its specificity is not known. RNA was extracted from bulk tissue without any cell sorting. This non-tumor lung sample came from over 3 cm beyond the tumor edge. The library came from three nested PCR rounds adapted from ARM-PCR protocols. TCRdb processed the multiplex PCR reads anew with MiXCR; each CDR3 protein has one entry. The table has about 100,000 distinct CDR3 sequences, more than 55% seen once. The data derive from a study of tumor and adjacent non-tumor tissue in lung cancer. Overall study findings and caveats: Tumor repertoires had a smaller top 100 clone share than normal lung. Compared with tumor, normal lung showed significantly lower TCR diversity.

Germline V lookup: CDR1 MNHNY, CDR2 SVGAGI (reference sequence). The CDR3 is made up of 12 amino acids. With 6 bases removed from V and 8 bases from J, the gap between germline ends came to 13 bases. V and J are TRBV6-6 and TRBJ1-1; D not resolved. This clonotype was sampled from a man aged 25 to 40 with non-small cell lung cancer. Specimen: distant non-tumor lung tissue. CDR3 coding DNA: TGTGCCAGCAGCCCCATGACGGGGGAAGCTTTCTTT. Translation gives CASSPMTGEAFF.